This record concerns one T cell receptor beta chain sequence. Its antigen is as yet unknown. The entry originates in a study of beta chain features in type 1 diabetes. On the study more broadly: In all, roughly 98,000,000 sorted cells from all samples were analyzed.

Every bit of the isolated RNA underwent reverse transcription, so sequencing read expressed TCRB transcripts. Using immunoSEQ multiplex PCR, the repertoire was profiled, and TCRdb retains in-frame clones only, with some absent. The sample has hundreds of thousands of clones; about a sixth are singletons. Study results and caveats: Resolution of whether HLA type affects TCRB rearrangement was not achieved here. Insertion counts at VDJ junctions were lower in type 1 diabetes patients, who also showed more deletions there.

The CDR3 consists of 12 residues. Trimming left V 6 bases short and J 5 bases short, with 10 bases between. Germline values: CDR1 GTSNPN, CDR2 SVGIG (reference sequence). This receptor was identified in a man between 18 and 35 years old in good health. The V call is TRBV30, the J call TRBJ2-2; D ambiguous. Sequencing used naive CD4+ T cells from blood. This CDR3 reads CACRTWTGELFF. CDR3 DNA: TGTGCCTGCAGGACCTGGACCGGGGAGCTGTTTTTT.